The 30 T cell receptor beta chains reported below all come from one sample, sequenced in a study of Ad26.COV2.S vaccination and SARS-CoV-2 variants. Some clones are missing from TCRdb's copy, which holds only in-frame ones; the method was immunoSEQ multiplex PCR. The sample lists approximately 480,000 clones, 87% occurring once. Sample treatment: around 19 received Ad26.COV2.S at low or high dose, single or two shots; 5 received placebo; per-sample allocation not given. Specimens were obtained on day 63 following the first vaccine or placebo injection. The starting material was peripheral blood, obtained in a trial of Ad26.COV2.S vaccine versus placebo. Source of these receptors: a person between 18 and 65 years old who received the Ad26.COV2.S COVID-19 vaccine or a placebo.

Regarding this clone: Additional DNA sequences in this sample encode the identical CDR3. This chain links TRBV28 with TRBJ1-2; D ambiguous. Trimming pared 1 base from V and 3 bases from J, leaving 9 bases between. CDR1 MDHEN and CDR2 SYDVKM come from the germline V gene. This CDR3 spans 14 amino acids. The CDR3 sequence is CASSLSRPDYGYTF. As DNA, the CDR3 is TGTGCCAGCAGTTTATCGAGGCCGGACTATGGCTACACCTTC.

The CDR3 here is CASTWTGSNQPQHF. The CDR3 bases are TGTGCCAGCACCTGGACAGGTAGCAATCAGCCCCAGCATTTT. The chain uses TRBV7-8 and TRBJ1-5, with 7 positions matching TRBD1. Germline CDR1 is SGHVS and CDR2 is FQNEAQ. The CDR3 has 14 amino acids. The V gene end was trimmed by 7 bases and the J gene end by 0 bases; junction bases not matched to a gene: 3.

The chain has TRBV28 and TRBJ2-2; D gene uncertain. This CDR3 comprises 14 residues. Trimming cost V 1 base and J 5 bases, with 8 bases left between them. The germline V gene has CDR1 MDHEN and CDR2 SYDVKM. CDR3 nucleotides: TGTGCCAGCAGTTTATCAGCCTATACCGGGGAGCTGTTTTTT. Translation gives CASSLSAYTGELFF.

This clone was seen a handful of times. CDR3 coding DNA: TGTGCCAGCAACCCGGGACAGGGACTCTACGAGCAGTACTTC. Residues: CASNPGQGLYEQYF. The chain employs TRBV2 and TRBJ2-7; TRBD1 aligns across 9 bases. The germline V gene encodes CDR1 SNHLY and CDR2 FYNNEI. The trim removed 7 bases at V and 3 bases at J, leaving 7 bases unmatched. This CDR3 is 14 amino acids long.

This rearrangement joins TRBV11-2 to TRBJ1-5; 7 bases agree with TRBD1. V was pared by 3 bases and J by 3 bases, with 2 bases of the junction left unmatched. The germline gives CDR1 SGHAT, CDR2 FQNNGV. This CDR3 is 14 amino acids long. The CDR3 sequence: CASSFEGANQPQHF. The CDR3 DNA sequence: TGTGCCAGCAGCTTCGAGGGGGCCAATCAGCCCCAGCATTTT. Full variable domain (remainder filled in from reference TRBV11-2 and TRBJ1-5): EAGVAQSPRYKIIEKRQSVAFWCNPISGHATLYWYQQILGQGPKLLIQFQNNGVVDDSQLPKDRFSAERLKGVDSTLKIQPAKLEDSAVYLCASSFEGANQPQHFGDGTRLSIL.

In DNA form, the CDR3 reads TGCGCCAGCAGAACAGGACTAGCGGGAGTCTACGAGCAGTACTTC. This sequence encodes CASRTGLAGVYEQYF. The genes are TRBV5-1 and TRBJ2-7, with TRBD2 matching over 13 bases. V shed 5 bases, J shed 3 bases, and the junction held 5 bases outside the gene matches. The germline V gene encodes CDR1 SGHRS and CDR2 YFSETQ. The CDR3 contains 15 residues.

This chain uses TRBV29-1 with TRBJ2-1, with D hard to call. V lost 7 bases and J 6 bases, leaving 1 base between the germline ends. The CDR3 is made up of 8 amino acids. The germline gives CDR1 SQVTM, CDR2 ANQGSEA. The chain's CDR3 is CSGNEQFF. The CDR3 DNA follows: TGCAGCGGCAATGAGCAGTTCTTC.

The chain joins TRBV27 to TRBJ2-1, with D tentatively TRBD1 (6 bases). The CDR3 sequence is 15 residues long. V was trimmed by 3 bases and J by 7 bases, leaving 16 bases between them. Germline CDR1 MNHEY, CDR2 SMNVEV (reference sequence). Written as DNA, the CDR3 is TGTGCCAGCAGTTTGGGGGCCCTCCTTTCTAATGAGCAGTTCTTC. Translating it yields CASSLGALLSNEQFF.

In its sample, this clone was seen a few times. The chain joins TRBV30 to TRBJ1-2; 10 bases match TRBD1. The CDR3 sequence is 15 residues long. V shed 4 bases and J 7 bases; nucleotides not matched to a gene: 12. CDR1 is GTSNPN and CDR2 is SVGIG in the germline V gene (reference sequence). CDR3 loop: CAWIASGQGVRGYTF. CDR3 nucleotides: TGTGCCTGGATCGCCTCCGGACAGGGGGTCCGTGGCTACACCTTC.

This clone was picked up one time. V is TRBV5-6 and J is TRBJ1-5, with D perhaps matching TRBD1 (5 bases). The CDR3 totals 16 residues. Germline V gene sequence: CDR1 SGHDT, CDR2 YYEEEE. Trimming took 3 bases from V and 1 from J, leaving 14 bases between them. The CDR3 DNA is TGTGCCAGCAGCTCGAAGAGACAGACCAGCAATCAGCCCCAGCATTTT. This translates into CASSSKRQTSNQPQHF.

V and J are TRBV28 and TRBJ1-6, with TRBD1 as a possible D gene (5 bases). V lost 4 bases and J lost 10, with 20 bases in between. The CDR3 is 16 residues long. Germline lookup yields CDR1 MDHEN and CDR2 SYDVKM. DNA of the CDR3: TGTGCCAGCAGTTCCCTATGGGGGGTTCTAAAATCACCCCTCCACTTT. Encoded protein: CASSSLWGVLKSPLHF.

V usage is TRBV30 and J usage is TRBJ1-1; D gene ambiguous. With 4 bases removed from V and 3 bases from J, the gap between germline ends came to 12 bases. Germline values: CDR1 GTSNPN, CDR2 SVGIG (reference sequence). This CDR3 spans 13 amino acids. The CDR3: CAWTWAPDTEAFF. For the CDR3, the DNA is TGTGCCTGGACTTGGGCTCCAGACACTGAAGCTTTCTTT.

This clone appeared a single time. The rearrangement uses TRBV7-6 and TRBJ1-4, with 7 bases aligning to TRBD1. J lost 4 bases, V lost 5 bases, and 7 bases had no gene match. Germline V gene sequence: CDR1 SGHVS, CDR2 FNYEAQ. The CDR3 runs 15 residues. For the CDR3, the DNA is TGTGCCAGCAGCCTCGGGACAGACTTTAATGAAAAACTGTTTTTT. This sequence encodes CASSLGTDFNEKLFF. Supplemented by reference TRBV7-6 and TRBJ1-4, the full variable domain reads GAGVSQSPRYKVTKRGQDVALRCDPISGHVSLYWYRQALGQGPEFLTYFNYEAQQDKSGLPNDRFSAERPEGSISTLTIQRTEQRDSAMYRCASSLGTDFNEKLFFGSGTQLSVL.

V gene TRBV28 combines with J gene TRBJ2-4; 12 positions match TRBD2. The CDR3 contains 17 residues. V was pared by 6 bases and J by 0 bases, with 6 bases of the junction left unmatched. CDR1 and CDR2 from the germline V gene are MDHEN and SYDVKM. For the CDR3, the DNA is TGTGCCAGCAGCCCTCCTAGCGGGAGGGCAGCCAAAAACATTCAGTACTTC. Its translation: CASSPPSGRAAKNIQYF.

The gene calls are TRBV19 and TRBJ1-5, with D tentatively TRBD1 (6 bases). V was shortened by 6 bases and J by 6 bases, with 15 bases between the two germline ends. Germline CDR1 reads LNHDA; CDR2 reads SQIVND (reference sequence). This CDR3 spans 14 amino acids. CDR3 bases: TGTGCCAGTAGCACGGGACGAGGGGGTCAGCCCCAGCATTTT. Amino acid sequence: CASSTGRGGQPQHF.

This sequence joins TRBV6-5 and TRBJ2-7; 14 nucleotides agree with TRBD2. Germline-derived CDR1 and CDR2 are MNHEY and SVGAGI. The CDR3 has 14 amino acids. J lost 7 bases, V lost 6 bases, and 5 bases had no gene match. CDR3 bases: TGTGCCAGCAGCGGACTAGCGGGAGGTTCAGAGCAGTACTTC. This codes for CASSGLAGGSEQYF.

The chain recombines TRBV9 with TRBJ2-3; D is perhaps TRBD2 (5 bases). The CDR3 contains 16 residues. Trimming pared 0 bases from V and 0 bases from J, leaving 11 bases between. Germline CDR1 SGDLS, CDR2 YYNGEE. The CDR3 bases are TGTGCCAGCAGCGTAGTGGGAGCGGCTAGCACAGATACGCAGTATTTT. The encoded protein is CASSVVGAASTDTQYF.

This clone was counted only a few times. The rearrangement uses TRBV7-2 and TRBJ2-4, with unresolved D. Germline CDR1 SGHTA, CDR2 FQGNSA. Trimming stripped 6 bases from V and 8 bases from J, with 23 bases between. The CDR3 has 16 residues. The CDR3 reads CASSPSGRPATDIQYF. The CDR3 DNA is TGTGCCAGCAGTCCTAGTGGACGGCCCGCGACGGACATTCAGTACTTC.

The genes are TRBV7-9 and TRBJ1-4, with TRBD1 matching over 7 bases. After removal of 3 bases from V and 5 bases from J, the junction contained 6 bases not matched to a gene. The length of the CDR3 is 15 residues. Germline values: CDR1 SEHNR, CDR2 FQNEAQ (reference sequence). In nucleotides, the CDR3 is TGTGCCAGCAGCTTGGGGGGGACAGAAAATGAAAAACTGTTTTTT. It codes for CASSLGGTENEKLFF.

This chain's CDR3 is CASSSGVNRLYNEQFF. DNA for the CDR3: TGTGCCAGCAGTTCCGGTGTTAACAGGCTCTACAATGAGCAGTTCTTC. This chain uses TRBV27 with TRBJ2-1, with D perhaps TRBD1 (5 bases). Looked up from germline, CDR1 is MNHEY and CDR2 is SMNVEV (reference sequence). The CDR3 has 16 residues. With 4 bases removed from V and 3 bases from J, the gap between germline ends came to 16 bases.

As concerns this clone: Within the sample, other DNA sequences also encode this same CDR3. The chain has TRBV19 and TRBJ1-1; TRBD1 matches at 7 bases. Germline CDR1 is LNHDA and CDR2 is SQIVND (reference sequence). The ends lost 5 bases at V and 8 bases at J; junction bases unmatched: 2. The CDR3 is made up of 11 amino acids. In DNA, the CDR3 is TGTGCCAGTAGTGTGGACAGGGAAGCTTTCTTT. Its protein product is CASSVDREAFF.

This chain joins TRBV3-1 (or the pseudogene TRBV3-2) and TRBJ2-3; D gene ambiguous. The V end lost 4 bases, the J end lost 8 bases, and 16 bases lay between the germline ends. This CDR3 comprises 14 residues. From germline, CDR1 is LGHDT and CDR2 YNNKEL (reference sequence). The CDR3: CASSPSKSRVTQYF. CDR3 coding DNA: TGTGCCAGCAGCCCAAGTAAGTCCCGGGTTACGCAGTATTTT.

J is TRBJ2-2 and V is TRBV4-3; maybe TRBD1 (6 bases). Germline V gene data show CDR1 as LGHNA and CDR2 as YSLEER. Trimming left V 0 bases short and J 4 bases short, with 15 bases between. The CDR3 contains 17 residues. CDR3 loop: CASSQDSDRPSTGELFF. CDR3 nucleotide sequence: TGCGCCAGCAGCCAAGATAGTGACAGGCCGAGCACCGGGGAGCTGTTTTTT.

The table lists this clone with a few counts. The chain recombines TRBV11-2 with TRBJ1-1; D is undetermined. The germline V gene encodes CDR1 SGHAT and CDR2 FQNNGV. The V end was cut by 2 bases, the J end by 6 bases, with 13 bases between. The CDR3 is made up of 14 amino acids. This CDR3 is CASSLSRQGPEAFF. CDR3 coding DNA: TGTGCCAGCAGCTTATCCCGACAAGGACCTGAAGCTTTCTTT. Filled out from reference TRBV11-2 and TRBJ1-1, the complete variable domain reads EAGVAQSPRYKIIEKRQSVAFWCNPISGHATLYWYQQILGQGPKLLIQFQNNGVVDDSQLPKDRFSAERLKGVDSTLKIQPAKLEDSAVYLCASSLSRQGPEAFFGQGTRLTVV.

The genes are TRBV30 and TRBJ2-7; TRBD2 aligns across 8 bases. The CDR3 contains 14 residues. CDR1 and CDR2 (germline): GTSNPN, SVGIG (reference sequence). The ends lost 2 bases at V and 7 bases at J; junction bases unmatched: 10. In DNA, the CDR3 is TGTGCCTGGAGTCGGATAGCGGGGCCCAGGGAGCAGTACTTC. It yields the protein CAWSRIAGPREQYF.

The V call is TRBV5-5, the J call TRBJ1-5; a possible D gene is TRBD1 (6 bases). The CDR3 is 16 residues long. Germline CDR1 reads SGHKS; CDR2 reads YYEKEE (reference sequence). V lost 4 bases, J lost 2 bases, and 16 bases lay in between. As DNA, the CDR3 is TGTGCCAGCAGCCGCGTGGGGGCAGGTCGCAATCAGCCCCAGCATTTT. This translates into CASSRVGAGRNQPQHF.

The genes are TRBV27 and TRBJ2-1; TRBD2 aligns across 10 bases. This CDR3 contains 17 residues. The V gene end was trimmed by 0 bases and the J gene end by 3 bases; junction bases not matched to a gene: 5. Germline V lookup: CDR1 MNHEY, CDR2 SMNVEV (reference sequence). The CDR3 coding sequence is TGTGCCAGCAGTTTATCTCGCCTAGCGGGAGTCTACAATGAGCAGTTCTTC. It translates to CASSLSRLAGVYNEQFF.

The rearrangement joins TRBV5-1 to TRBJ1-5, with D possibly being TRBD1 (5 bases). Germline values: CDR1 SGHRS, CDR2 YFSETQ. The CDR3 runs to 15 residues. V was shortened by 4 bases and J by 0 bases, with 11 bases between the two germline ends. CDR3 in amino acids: CASSAGTDSNQPQHF. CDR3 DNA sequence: TGCGCCAGCAGCGCTGGGACGGATAGCAATCAGCCCCAGCATTTT.

CDR3 in amino acids: CASSEPSAGDDEQFF. As DNA, the CDR3 is TGTGCCAGCAGCGAACCTTCGGCAGGGGATGATGAGCAGTTCTTC. V and J are TRBV9 and TRBJ2-1; possible D gene TRBD1, 6 bases. This CDR3 spans 15 amino acids. V lost 3 bases and J 8 bases, leaving 18 bases between the germline ends. Germline lookup yields CDR1 SGDLS and CDR2 YYNGEE.

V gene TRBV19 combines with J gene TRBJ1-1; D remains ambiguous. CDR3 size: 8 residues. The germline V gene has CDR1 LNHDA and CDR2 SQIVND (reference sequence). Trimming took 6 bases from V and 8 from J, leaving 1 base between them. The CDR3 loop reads CASREAFF. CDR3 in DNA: TGTGCCAGTAGAGAAGCTTTCTTT.